The 23 T cell receptor beta chains listed next were all sequenced from one sample in a study of T cells in Graves' hyperthyroidism and ophthalmopathy. RNA transcripts served as the template for amplifying TCR beta CDR3 regions. The TCR CDR3 was amplified in a first-round RT-PCR using the HTBI primer set. A single record per CDR3 protein comes from TCRdb applying MiXCR to the multiplex PCR reads. The data hold hundreds of thousands of distinct CDR3 sequences, with around 13% observed a single time. The sequencing sample was made of blood. The source of these receptors is a woman in her late teens or twenties with Graves' hyperthyroidism.

The rearrangement uses TRBV14 and TRBJ2-7; no definite D call. This CDR3 contains 13 residues. Germline values: CDR1 SGHDN, CDR2 FVKESK. Trimming removed 3 bases at V and 0 bases at J, with 6 bases between. The CDR3 bases are TGTGCCAGCAGCCATACGGTCTCCTACGAGCAGTACTTC. Encoded protein: CASSHTVSYEQYF.

This clonotype was counted at least ten times. The rearrangement joins TRBV18 to TRBJ1-4; D not resolved. This CDR3 has 16 amino acids. V lost 4 bases, J lost 7 bases, and 19 bases lay in between. CDR1 is KGHSH and CDR2 is LQKENI in the germline V gene. The CDR3 region has the DNA TGTGCCAGCTCACAGGCAGTACCTATCCCTGGTGAAAAACTGTTTTTT. Protein product: CASSQAVPIPGEKLFF.

The sample holds many counts of this clonotype. The chain is built from TRBV11-2 and TRBJ2-1; D remains unclear. V shed 2 bases and J shed 8 bases, with 7 bases lying between them. Per the germline V gene, CDR1 is SGHAT and CDR2 is FQNNGV. The CDR3 contains 12 residues. The CDR3 is CASSLRWDEQFF. The CDR3 DNA reads as TGTGCCAGCAGCTTAAGGTGGGATGAGCAGTTCTTC. Full variable domain (rest looked up from reference TRBV11-2 and TRBJ2-1): EAGVAQSPRYKIIEKRQSVAFWCNPISGHATLYWYQQILGQGPKLLIQFQNNGVVDDSQLPKDRFSAERLKGVDSTLKIQPAKLEDSAVYLCASSLRWDEQFFGPGTRLTVL.

This clonotype was recorded many times. The chain carries TRBV2 and TRBJ2-2, with D perhaps being TRBD1 or TRBD2 (5 bases each). The germline CDR1 and CDR2 sequences are SNHLY and FYNNEI. The CDR3 runs to 14 residues. V was clipped by 10 bases and J by 1 base, with 13 bases between them. CDR3 nucleotides: TGTGCCACGGGAAGGGGAGAGAACACCGGGGAGCTGTTTTTT. It yields the protein CATGRGENTGELFF.

The rearrangement uses TRBV29-1 and TRBJ2-7; the match to TRBD2 covers 10 bases. CDR1 and CDR2 (germline): SQVTM, ANQGSEA. CDR3 length: 15 residues. V was clipped by 3 bases and J by 7 bases; unmatched bases: 12. CDR3 in DNA: TGCAGCGTTGAGGCCCGGGCTAGCGGGAGTTATGAGCAGTACTTC. As protein: CSVEARASGSYEQYF.

V is TRBV6-1 and J is TRBJ2-1; TRBD2 matches at 8 bases. CDR3 size: 13 residues. V shed 7 bases and J 7 bases; nucleotides not matched to a gene: 6. Germline-derived CDR1 and CDR2 are MNHNS and SASEGT. The CDR3: CASTSGGMNEQFF. DNA of the CDR3: TGTGCCAGCACCTCGGGAGGGATGAATGAGCAGTTCTTC.

The rearrangement uses TRBV4-1 and TRBJ2-7, with 12 bases identical to TRBD2. CDR1 is MGHRA, CDR2 YSYEKL, per germline. The CDR3 length is 17 residues. V trimming: 2 bases; J trimming: 3 bases; junction bases outside the gene matches: 8. CDR3 DNA sequence: TGCGCCAGCAGCCAACGCCGACTAGCGGGAGACTACTACGAGCAGTACTTC. Protein product: CASSQRRLAGDYYEQYF.

This clonotype turned up a few times. The chain has TRBV18 and TRBJ2-1; possible D gene TRBD2, 5 bases. Trimming shortened V by 4 bases and J by 7 bases, and 17 bases separated the two germline ends. Germline loops: CDR1 KGHSH, CDR2 LQKENI. This CDR3 is built from 15 residues. DNA of the CDR3: TGTGCCAGCTCACTCCTCGGCGGAGAGCGGAATGAGCAGTTCTTC. Protein: CASSLLGGERNEQFF.

This clonotype was found a few times. The chain is built from TRBV9 and TRBJ2-1; 10 bases are a match to TRBD2. Trimming at V came to 4 bases and at J to 2 bases, leaving 6 bases not matched to a gene. This CDR3 is 16 amino acids long. Germline-derived CDR1 and CDR2 are SGDLS and YYNGEE. The DNA of the CDR3 is TGTGCCAGCAGCCCCCTAGCGGGAGAGGCCTACAATGAGCAGTTCTTC. It encodes CASSPLAGEAYNEQFF.

This clonotype was detected ten times or more. This chain joins TRBV7-9 and TRBJ2-1, with TRBD2 identical over 11 bases. CDR1 is SEHNR and CDR2 is FQNEAQ in the germline V gene (reference sequence). V was pared by 5 bases and J by 3 bases, with 15 bases of the junction left unmatched. The CDR3 is 19 amino acids. CDR3 bases: TGTGCCAGCAGCCGTGTCGCAGGAACCGGGACTAGCGGCTACAATGAGCAGTTCTTC. It yields the protein CASSRVAGTGTSGYNEQFF.

J is TRBJ2-1 and V is TRBV18, with unresolved D. Trimming cost V 2 bases and J 8 bases, with 13 bases left between them. Germline loops: CDR1 KGHSH, CDR2 LQKENI. This CDR3 is built from 14 residues. CDR3 amino acids: CASSPGVLGDEQFF. The CDR3 DNA sequence: TGTGCCAGCTCACCAGGCGTTCTTGGGGATGAGCAGTTCTTC.

This clonotype was counted many times. This rearrangement joins TRBV18 to TRBJ2-3; no reliable D call. V was clipped by 2 bases and J by 3 bases, with 15 bases between them. Germline assignment: CDR1 KGHSH and CDR2 LQKENI. The CDR3 is 16 amino acids. CDR3 residues: CASSPRPPGLTDTQYF. CDR3 nucleotide sequence: TGTGCCAGCTCACCAAGACCTCCCGGCCTTACAGATACGCAGTATTTT.

The V and J genes are TRBV10-3 and TRBJ1-4; TRBD1 is a possible D gene (6 bases). V lost 6 bases to trimming and J lost 6 bases, with 11 bases between them. Per the germline V gene, CDR1 is ENHRY and CDR2 is SYGVKD. CDR3 length: 13 residues. CDR3 bases: TGTGCCATCAGCGCGGGGGCGGATGAAAAACTGTTTTTT. Translated: CAISAGADEKLFF.

There are many counts of this clonotype. The V gene is TRBV7-2, the J gene TRBJ2-3; D is tentatively TRBD1 or TRBD2 (5 bases each). The CDR3 has 15 residues. Germline assignment: CDR1 SGHTA and CDR2 FQGNSA. Between the trimmed V and J ends, which lost 2 bases and 1 base, there was a span of 10 bases. The CDR3 loop is CASSLIQGGTDTQYF. CDR3 bases: TGTGCCAGCAGCTTAATTCAGGGAGGCACAGATACGCAGTATTTT.

This clonotype was counted between two and nine times. The chain is built from TRBV19 and TRBJ2-1; 9 nucleotides line up with TRBD2. Germline loops: CDR1 LNHDA, CDR2 SQIVND (reference sequence). V shed 6 bases and J 6 bases; nucleotides not matched to a gene: 3. This CDR3 has 13 residues. As DNA, the CDR3 is TGTGCCAGTAGGACTAGCGGTGGCAATGAGCAGTTCTTC. This codes for CASRTSGGNEQFF.

In this sample, this clonotype turned up many times. V gene TRBV28 combines with J gene TRBJ2-1, with TRBD2 matching 13 bases. The CDR3 is 16 residues long. Trimming at V came to 8 bases and at J to 5 bases, leaving 9 bases not matched to a gene. Germline CDR1 reads MDHEN; CDR2 reads SYDVKM. The CDR3 DNA sequence: TGTGCCAGCGTGGGACTAGCGGGAAAAAGGAACAATGAGCAGTTCTTC. Amino acids: CASVGLAGKRNNEQFF. Variable domain in full (rest from reference TRBV28 and TRBJ2-1): DVKVTQSSRYLVKRTGEKVFLECVQDMDHENMFWYRQDPGLGLRLIYFSYDVKMKEKGDIPEGYSVSREKKERFSLILESASTNQTSMYLCASVGLAGKRNNEQFFGPGTRLTVL.

The chain uses TRBV4-1 and TRBJ2-7, with 7 bases that match TRBD2. V lost 3 bases and J lost 4; bases outside the gene matches: 12. Germline V gene sequence: CDR1 MGHRA, CDR2 YSYEKL. This CDR3 spans 16 amino acids. CDR3 DNA sequence: TGCGCCAGCAGCCACAGCAGCGGGACTTGGTTGTACGAGCAGTACTTC. Protein: CASSHSSGTWLYEQYF.

At least ten counts were recorded for this clonotype. The chain employs TRBV27 and TRBJ2-1, with TRBD2 matching 10 bases. CDR1 MNHEY and CDR2 SMNVEV come from the germline V gene (reference sequence). J gave up 6 bases and V 1 base, and 9 bases lay outside the gene matches. The CDR3 totals 17 residues. CDR3 sequence (DNA): TGTGCCAGCAGTTTATGGGCCCTAGCGGGAGTGGCCAATGAGCAGTTCTTC. Its translation is CASSLWALAGVANEQFF.

This clonotype has a handful of counts. J is TRBJ2-3 and V is TRBV28, with D hard to call. The CDR3 runs 14 residues. Trimming cost V 5 bases and J 5 bases, with 14 bases left between them. Germline loops: CDR1 MDHEN, CDR2 SYDVKM. In DNA form, the CDR3 reads TGTGCCAGCAGTCTACGGGCCCGTGGAGATACGCAGTATTTT. It is translated as CASSLRARGDTQYF.

This clonotype was seen a few times. V gene TRBV13 combines with J gene TRBJ2-1; TRBD2 matches at 9 bases. The CDR3 is 14 residues long. The V and J ends lost 5 bases and 9 bases, in that order; junction bases with no gene match: 8. Looked up from germline, CDR1 is PRHDT and CDR2 is FYEKMQ (reference sequence). As DNA, the CDR3 is TGTGCCAGCAGCCACCAGCGGGGGGCCGGTGAGCAGTTCTTC. This encodes CASSHQRGAGEQFF.

This clonotype was seen at least ten times. The chain combines TRBV3-1 with TRBJ1-4; possible D gene TRBD1, 5 bases. This CDR3 comprises 18 residues. Germline V gene sequence: CDR1 LGHDT, CDR2 YNNKEL (reference sequence). The V gene lost 3 bases and the J gene lost 0 bases, with 17 bases spanning the gap. For the CDR3, the DNA is TGTGCCAGCAGCCAGGAGGGGAAGGGCACTCCAACTAATGAAAAACTGTTTTTT. Translated, it gives CASSQEGKGTPTNEKLFF.

In its sample, this clonotype was seen a few times. V usage is TRBV3-1 and J usage is TRBJ2-3, with unresolved D. The V end was cut by 1 base, the J end by 2 bases, with 16 bases between. Germline CDR1 LGHDT, CDR2 YNNKEL (reference sequence). CDR3 size: 17 residues. The DNA for the CDR3 is TGTGCCAGCAGCCAAGCCTCCCCACGAACCTACACAGATACGCAGTATTTT. Protein sequence: CASSQASPRTYTDTQYF.

The V and J genes are TRBV6-5 and TRBJ1-1; D is possibly TRBD1 (5 bases). The length of the CDR3 is 19 residues. Germline V gives CDR1 MNHEY, CDR2 SVGAGI. Between the trimmed V and J ends, which lost 4 bases and 2 bases, there was a span of 26 bases. CDR3 sequence reads: CASSFSGARSGALNTEAFF. Here the CDR3 DNA reads TGTGCCAGCAGTTTCTCGGGCGCCCGCAGTGGGGCCTTAAACACTGAAGCTTTCTTT.